Reported below is one TCR beta chain. Its antigen is undetermined. Each donor's status was that of a healthy bone marrow donor. The data originate from a study of cytomegalovirus exposure and HLA in healthy donors. Per germline, CDR1 PRHDT and CDR2 FYEKMQ (reference sequence). V shed 5 bases and J shed 6 bases, with 16 bases lying between them. There are 15 residues in the CDR3. The study's findings and limits: Per a later analysis, 16,951 TCR beta sequences showed association with HLA alleles at 0.05 false discovery rate. Roughly even sequencing depth across donors was the assumption behind the presence/absence analyses.

This PCR relied on a set of 60 Vbeta primers and 13 Jbeta primers. TCRdb's table, derived via immunoSEQ multiplex PCR, lists solely in-frame clones and lacks some. The data hold 100,000 to 150,000 clones, with roughly three quarters observed a single time. Sequences were obtained from PBMCs. The chain is built from TRBV13 and TRBJ2-2; perhaps TRBD1 as D (7 bases). This TCR was recovered from a man aged 25 to 45 in good health and CMV-seropositive. In DNA form, the CDR3 reads TGTGCCAGCAGCGCCAGGGGGGAAGGCGCCGGGGAGCTGTTTTTT. Protein sequence: CASSARGEGAGELFF. The variable domain in full, with the rest retrieved from reference TRBV13 and TRBJ2-2, is AAGVIQSPRHLIKEKRETATLKCYPIPRHDTVYWYQQGPGQDPQFLISFYEKMQSDKGSIPDRFSAQQFSDYHSELNMSSLELGDSALYFCASSARGEGAGELFFGEGSRLTVL.